These 31 T cell receptor beta chains share one sample of origin, sequenced in a study of OX40 agonist ivuxolimab in advanced cancers. TCRdb keeps only in-frame clones here, not all; method: immunoSEQ multiplex PCR. The data contain around 94,000 clones, approximately 89% of them singletons. The starting material was CD4+ or CD8+ T cells sorted from blood, obtained in a trial of the OX40 agonist ivuxolimab. The receptors were sampled from an adult with an advanced solid tumor such as melanoma, head and neck, liver or kidney cancer.

This clone was observed once. The chain combines TRBV5-1 with TRBJ2-5, with TRBD1 identical over 9 bases. CDR3 size: 17 residues. Germline V gene data show CDR1 as SGHRS and CDR2 as YFSETQ. V lost 4 bases and J lost 4; bases outside the gene matches: 14. The CDR3: CASSPGVQGAGVETQYF. The CDR3 nucleotides are TGCGCCAGCAGCCCTGGCGTACAGGGGGCGGGGGTAGAGACCCAGTACTTC. Together with reference TRBV5-1 and TRBJ2-5, the CDR3 gives the full variable domain: KAGVTQTPRYLIKTRGQQVTLSCSPISGHRSVSWYQQTPGQGLQFLFEYFSETQRNKGNFPGRFSGRQFSNSRSEMNVSTLELGDSALYLCASSPGVQGAGVETQYFGPGTRLLVL.

Remarks on this clone: Other DNA sequences in the same sample also yield this CDR3. The chain joins TRBV19 to TRBJ1-3; D is ambiguous. CDR1 LNHDA and CDR2 SQIVND come from the germline V gene (reference sequence). Trimming stripped 6 bases from V and 0 bases from J, with 6 bases between. The CDR3 length is 13 residues. Here the CDR3 reads CASSDVSGNTIYF. DNA of the CDR3: TGTGCCAGTAGCGATGTCTCTGGAAACACCATATATTTT.

The V and J genes are TRBV25-1 and TRBJ2-7; 8 nucleotides align to TRBD2. Germline V gives CDR1 MGHDK, CDR2 SYGVNS. Trimming removed 2 bases from V and 7 bases from J; junction bases left unmatched: 4. This CDR3 contains 13 residues. The CDR3 here is CASSEPGGGEQYF. The DNA of the CDR3 is TGTGCCAGCAGTGAACCCGGGGGGGGAGAGCAGTACTTC.

The chain combines TRBV5-1 with TRBJ2-1, with TRBD2 identical over 11 bases. Germline values: CDR1 SGHRS, CDR2 YFSETQ. The V segment lost 4 bases and the J segment 6 bases; nucleotides outside the gene matches: 3. This CDR3 is built from 14 residues. The CDR3: CASSRTSGSNEQFF. DNA of the CDR3: TGCGCCAGCAGCAGGACTAGCGGGTCCAATGAGCAGTTCTTC.

This clone occurred once. The V gene is TRBV6-6, the J gene TRBJ2-7; 9 bases are a match to TRBD2. Germline V gene data show CDR1 as MNHNY and CDR2 as SVGAGI (reference sequence). The length of the CDR3 is 16 residues. With V trimmed by 0 bases and J by 7 bases, 10 bases remained unmatched. CDR3 protein: CASSYSWTSVLGEQYF. The CDR3 region has the DNA TGTGCCAGCAGTTACTCCTGGACTAGCGTGCTTGGGGAGCAGTACTTC.

This chain links TRBV4-2 with TRBJ1-1; perhaps TRBD1 as D (5 bases). V shed 3 bases and J shed 8 bases, with 22 bases lying between them. Per germline, CDR1 LGHNA and CDR2 YNFKEQ. The CDR3 is 16 residues long. CDR3 amino acids: CASSHYPTEGTGEAFF. The CDR3 bases are TGTGCCAGCAGCCATTACCCCACAGAGGGGACGGGCGAAGCTTTCTTT.

The genes are TRBV6-5 and TRBJ1-2; 7 bases align to TRBD1. The ends lost 8 bases at V and 3 bases at J; junction bases unmatched: 6. The CDR3 spans 13 residues. Germline loops: CDR1 MNHEY, CDR2 SVGAGI. The DNA for the CDR3 is TGTGCCAGCGCAGGGGGGAATCACTATGGCTACACCTTC. Its protein product is CASAGGNHYGYTF.

The V gene is TRBV18, the J gene TRBJ2-2; 10 bases fit TRBD2. Germline values: CDR1 KGHSH, CDR2 LQKENI. The CDR3 length is 17 residues. V was clipped by 0 bases and J by 2 bases; unmatched bases: 3. The CDR3 reads CASSPPLAGGNTGELFF. CDR3 in DNA: TGTGCCAGCTCACCACCGTTAGCGGGAGGCAACACCGGGGAGCTGTTTTTT.

The gene calls are TRBV7-9 and TRBJ2-7, with 8 bases aligning to TRBD1. Germline assignment: CDR1 SEHNR and CDR2 FQNEAQ (reference sequence). Germline trimming cut 0 bases from V and 7 bases from J; bases unmatched to any gene: 5. This CDR3 has 14 residues. The CDR3 loop reads CASSLAGQGMEQYF. In nucleotides, the CDR3 is TGTGCCAGCAGCTTAGCAGGACAGGGCATGGAGCAGTACTTC.

This clone has just a few counts. This chain joins TRBV9 and TRBJ1-2; D not resolved. Germline CDR1 SGDLS, CDR2 YYNGEE. V dropped 4 bases and J dropped 4 bases, with 17 bases sitting between them. The CDR3 covers 15 residues. CDR3 DNA: TGTGCCAGCAGCCCCCGCACCCACGACCTCTATGGCTACACCTTC. It translates to CASSPRTHDLYGYTF.

The chain recombines TRBV25-1 with TRBJ1-1, with 7 positions matching TRBD1. The J segment lost 8 bases and the V segment lost 4 bases, leaving 13 bases of the junction unmatched. Per the germline V gene, CDR1 is MGHDK and CDR2 is SYGVNS. This CDR3 has 15 amino acids. CDR3 region: CASSAPIDRAGEAFF. CDR3 coding DNA: TGTGCCAGCAGTGCACCAATCGACAGGGCCGGAGAAGCTTTCTTT.

This rearrangement joins TRBV5-4 to TRBJ2-3, with D perhaps TRBD2 (6 bases). The CDR3 extends over 15 amino acids. Germline CDR1 SGHNT, CDR2 YYREEE (reference sequence). Trimming stripped 0 bases from V and 6 bases from J, with 14 bases between. The CDR3 region is CASSLAPTRGDTQYF. The CDR3 DNA reads as TGTGCCAGCAGCTTGGCCCCGACCCGGGGGGATACGCAGTATTTT.

This chain joins TRBV6-6 and TRBJ2-1, with TRBD2 matching 8 bases. Germline values: CDR1 MNHNY, CDR2 SVGAGI (reference sequence). V shed 2 bases and J 6 bases; nucleotides not matched to a gene: 6. CDR3 length equals 15 residues. Written as DNA, the CDR3 is TGTGCCAGCAGTTACGACGGGAGGGCCCTCAATGAGCAGTTCTTC. Translation: CASSYDGRALNEQFF.

J is TRBJ2-3 and V is TRBV30; D uncertain. Deletions cut 2 bases from V and 4 bases from J, with 4 bases between. CDR3 length: 11 residues. Germline lookup yields CDR1 GTSNPN and CDR2 SVGIG (reference sequence). The CDR3 loop reads CAWSMADTQYF. The DNA of the CDR3 is TGTGCCTGGAGTATGGCAGATACGCAGTATTTT.

The rearrangement links TRBV4-1 to TRBJ2-3, with 16 bases matching TRBD2. The CDR3 consists of 18 residues. CDR1 and CDR2 (germline): MGHRA, YSYEKL. V gave up 3 bases and J gave up 1 base; unmatched junction bases: 4. CDR3: CASSQSGLAGGGTDTQYF. The DNA for the CDR3 is TGCGCCAGCAGCCAGTCGGGACTAGCGGGAGGGGGCACAGATACGCAGTATTTT.

This chain links TRBV6-5 with TRBJ2-7, with 8 bases identical to TRBD2. The junction had 10 bases not matched to a gene; V was cut back by 6 bases and J by 3 bases. The CDR3 is made up of 15 amino acids. From germline, CDR1 is MNHEY and CDR2 SVGAGI. The CDR3 region has the DNA TGTGCCAGCAGCCTCACAGCGGGAGCTGTCTACGAGCAGTACTTC. This translates into CASSLTAGAVYEQYF.

This chain links TRBV6-5 with TRBJ2-5; 9 bases are a match to TRBD2. The V gene end was trimmed by 6 bases and the J gene end by 2 bases; junction bases not matched to a gene: 7. Germline CDR1 is MNHEY and CDR2 is SVGAGI. The CDR3 loop spans 15 amino acids. The CDR3: CASSPGLALQETQYF. In DNA form, the CDR3 reads TGTGCCAGCAGCCCCGGACTAGCGTTACAAGAGACCCAGTACTTC.

This chain links TRBV10-3 with TRBJ1-2; D uncertain. CDR3 length equals 16 residues. The V end lost 0 bases, the J end lost 2 bases, and 13 bases lay between the germline ends. The germline V gene has CDR1 ENHRY and CDR2 SYGVKD. DNA for the CDR3: TGTGCCATCAGTGAGTCTCTGTCGCCACCAAACTATGGCTACACCTTC. It yields the protein CAISESLSPPNYGYTF.

As to this clone: Additional DNA sequences in this sample encode the identical CDR3. The chain uses TRBV7-9 and TRBJ2-2; D not certain. Trimming shortened V by 1 base and J by 1 base, and 4 bases separated the two germline ends. Looked up from germline, CDR1 is SEHNR and CDR2 is FQNEAQ (reference sequence). CDR3 length equals 14 residues. This CDR3 reads CASSLGRNTGELFF. CDR3 sequence (DNA): TGTGCCAGCAGCTTAGGGAGGAACACCGGGGAGCTGTTTTTT.

This chain uses TRBV28 with TRBJ2-3; D is possibly TRBD2 (6 bases). The CDR3 contains 15 residues. V was shortened by 1 base and J by 2 bases, with 10 bases between the two germline ends. The germline CDR1 and CDR2 sequences are MDHEN and SYDVKM. CDR3 amino acids: CASSLSGGVTDTQYF. CDR3 coding DNA: TGTGCCAGCAGTTTATCAGGAGGGGTCACAGATACGCAGTATTTT. Full variable domain (outside the CDR3, taken from reference TRBV28 and TRBJ2-3): DVKVTQSSRYLVKRTGEKVFLECVQDMDHENMFWYRQDPGLGLRLIYFSYDVKMKEKGDIPEGYSVSREKKERFSLILESASTNQTSMYLCASSLSGGVTDTQYFGPGTRLTVL.

The chain recombines TRBV14 with TRBJ2-1; the D call may be TRBD1 or TRBD2 (6 bases each). Looked up from germline, CDR1 is SGHDN and CDR2 is FVKESK. Between the trimmed V and J ends, which lost 5 bases and 7 bases, there was a span of 21 bases. The CDR3 consists of 16 residues. The DNA for the CDR3 is TGTGCCAGCAGCTCGGGAGCCGCCCGGAGGGGGAATGAGCAGTTCTTC. This encodes CASSSGAARRGNEQFF. The complete variable domain, with remaining parts taken from reference TRBV14 and TRBJ2-1, reads EAGVTQFPSHSVIEKGQTVTLRCDPISGHDNLYWYRRVMGKEIKFLLHFVKESKQDESGMPNNRFLAERTGGTYSTLKVQPAELEDSGVYFCASSSGAARRGNEQFFGPGTRLTVL.

This clone came up once. The genes are TRBV7-2 and TRBJ1-2; no definite D call. The germline CDR1 and CDR2 sequences are SGHTA and FQGNSA. The CDR3 runs to 14 residues. Trimming took 0 bases from V and 4 from J, leaving 9 bases between them. In DNA form, the CDR3 reads TGTGCCAGCAGCTTAGCGACAAGGTTCTATGGCTACACCTTC. This sequence encodes CASSLATRFYGYTF.

V and J are TRBV28 and TRBJ2-3; 11 bases align to TRBD2. V lost 7 bases, J lost 4 bases, and 10 bases stayed unmatched. CDR1 and CDR2 (germline): MDHEN, SYDVKM. The CDR3 sequence is 16 residues long. The CDR3 DNA reads TGTGCCAGCACCGAGATGGGACTAGCGGCGTCAGATACGCAGTATTTT. Residues: CASTEMGLAASDTQYF.

In this sample, this clone turned up once. The V call is TRBV18, the J call TRBJ2-7, with 9 bases aligning to TRBD1. Per the germline V gene, CDR1 is KGHSH and CDR2 is LQKENI. This CDR3 has 14 residues. The ends lost 1 base at V and 5 bases at J; junction bases unmatched: 3. CDR3 DNA: TGTGCCAGCTCACCACAACAGGGGGCGAACGAGCAGTACTTC. It is translated as CASSPQQGANEQYF.

The V gene is TRBV4-1, the J gene TRBJ2-5; a possible D gene is TRBD2 (6 bases). Germline V lookup: CDR1 MGHRA, CDR2 YSYEKL. The V end was cut by 0 bases, the J end by 5 bases, with 25 bases between. The CDR3 extends over 19 amino acids. The CDR3 loop is CASSQDSAGLNRPRETQYF. The CDR3 coding sequence is TGCGCCAGCAGCCAAGACTCAGCGGGCCTGAATAGGCCGAGGGAGACCCAGTACTTC.

This chain connects TRBV13 to TRBJ2-7; the D gene is possibly TRBD1 (6 bases). CDR3 size: 15 residues. Germline CDR1 PRHDT, CDR2 FYEKMQ (reference sequence). V lost 3 bases and J lost 0, with 12 bases in between. The CDR3 DNA is TGTGCCAGCAGCTTCGGAGACAGGAGCTCCTACGAGCAGTACTTC. It codes for CASSFGDRSSYEQYF.

The chain recombines TRBV27 with TRBJ1-5; D ambiguous. Per the germline V gene, CDR1 is MNHEY and CDR2 is SMNVEV (reference sequence). The V end was cut by 0 bases, the J end by 7 bases, with 10 bases between. This CDR3 is 14 amino acids long. The CDR3: CASSLSGRAQPQHF. Written as DNA, the CDR3 is TGTGCCAGCAGTTTATCCGGGCGCGCGCAGCCCCAGCATTTT.

The chain recombines TRBV4-3 with TRBJ2-1; no definite D call. With 0 bases removed from V and 0 bases from J, the gap between germline ends came to 9 bases. The CDR3 contains 16 residues. The germline CDR1 and CDR2 sequences are LGHNA and YSLEER. CDR3 amino acids: CASSQDARSSYNEQFF. CDR3 nucleotide sequence: TGCGCCAGCAGCCAAGATGCCAGGAGCTCCTACAATGAGCAGTTCTTC.

This chain connects TRBV19 to TRBJ2-1, with D perhaps TRBD2 (5 bases). This CDR3 has 12 residues. With 5 bases removed from V and 7 bases from J, the gap between germline ends came to 9 bases. Germline assignment: CDR1 LNHDA and CDR2 SQIVND (reference sequence). The CDR3 protein is CASSPGRNEQFF. CDR3 sequence (DNA): TGTGCCAGTAGTCCGGGAAGAAATGAGCAGTTCTTC. Full variable domain (rest looked up from reference TRBV19 and TRBJ2-1): DGGITQSPKYLFRKEGQNVTLSCEQNLNHDAMYWYRQDPGQGLRLIYYSQIVNDFQKGDIAEGYSVSREKKESFPLTVTSAQKNPTAFYLCASSPGRNEQFFGPGTRLTVL.

The DNA of the CDR3 is TGTGCCAGCAGCTATAACAGCGGGTTCTACGAGCAGTACTTC. This sequence encodes CASSYNSGFYEQYF. This chain joins TRBV7-2 and TRBJ2-7; possibly TRBD2 for D (6 bases). The CDR3 totals 14 residues. CDR1 and CDR2 from the germline V gene are SGHTA and FQGNSA. V lost 4 bases, J lost 3 bases, and 13 bases lay in between.

This chain joins TRBV27 and TRBJ2-7; D call uncertain. Trimming pared 6 bases from V and 0 bases from J, leaving 6 bases between. CDR1 and CDR2 from the germline V gene are MNHEY and SMNVEV (reference sequence). The CDR3 is 12 amino acids. The CDR3 loop reads CASSSSSYEQYF. The CDR3 nucleotides read TGTGCCAGCAGCTCTAGCTCCTACGAGCAGTACTTC.